The rows below give T cell receptor beta chains drawn from one sample of a study of human T cells and chemical hapten exposure. TCRdb reprocessed the RACE reads with MiXCR, giving one entry per CDR3 protein. The repertoire consists of over 100,000 distinct CDR3 sequences, with 11% occurring once and the leading ten covering 2% to 2.5%. Sequenced material: whole blood, taken in connection with sensitization to the hapten diphenylcyclopropenone (DPC). These receptors all stem from a woman aged 45-60 years with alopecia areata. Some clones in this sample may be carry-over from other donors' samples. Each CDR3 is given with its conserved first and last residue. The D gene is left open where the match is weak. Clone size is given for some rows only: seen once, a few or many times, or a class if the clone is expanded.

D | J | size | V | DNA | CDR3
TRBD1 | TRBJ2-1 | few | TRBV29-1 | TGCAGCGTTGGAGGGGGCCGTGAGCAGTTCTTC | CSVGGGREQFF
NA | TRBJ1-6 | NA | TRBV12-3/TRBV12-4 | TGTGCCAGCAGTCAAGGGTTACATTCACCCCTCCACTTT | CASSQGLHSPLHF
NA | TRBJ1-1 | NA | TRBV9 | TGTGCCAGCAGCGTAGTAGAAGGCTACACTGAAGCTTTCTTT | CASSVVEGYTEAFF
NA | TRBJ2-1 | many | TRBV29-1 | TGCAGCGTTGTCGGGAGCTCCTACAATGAGCAGTTCTTC | CSVVGSSYNEQFF
NA | TRBJ1-2 | many | TRBV4-1 | TGCGCCAGCAGCCAAGTCCTGGAAGGCTATGGCTACACCTTC | CASSQVLEGYGYTF
NA | TRBJ2-3 | NA | TRBV29-1 | TGCAGCGTTGTTCCGCTGGATACGCAGTATTTT | CSVVPLDTQYF
TRBD2 | TRBJ2-5 | NA | TRBV5-4 | TGTGCCAGCAGCTGGACTAGCGGGGGGGGGGAGACCCAGTACTTC | CASSWTSGGGETQYF
NA | TRBJ2-5 | few | TRBV5-1 | TGCGCCAGCAGCCCTCAGACGTACCAAGAGACCCAGTACTTC | CASSPQTYQETQYF
NA | TRBJ1-1 | NA | TRBV10-3 | TGTGCCATCAGTGATCCGGAGGCATCACAAGCTTTCTTT | CAISDPEASQAFF
TRBD2 | TRBJ2-3 | few | TRBV28 | TGTGCCAGCAGAGTCGGTGCACCCGGGCGACTAGCGGGACTGTTCACAGATACGCAGTATTTT | CASRVGAPGRLAGLFTDTQYF
NA | TRBJ2-1 | NA | TRBV5-4 | TGTGCCAGCAGCTTGGCCGACTCCCGACGGGGTGAGCAGTTCTTC | CASSLADSRRGEQFF
NA | TRBJ2-3 | many | TRBV12-3/TRBV12-4 | TGTGCCAGCAGTTTCCTTGTGGGGGGCCACACAGATACGCAGTATTTT | CASSFLVGGHTDTQYF
TRBD1 | TRBJ1-1 | NA | TRBV20-1 | TGCAGTGCTAGAGATCAAAAGGGCAGGGGGCTGACTGAAGCTTTCTTT | CSARDQKGRGLTEAFF
NA | TRBJ2-3 | few | TRBV12-3/TRBV12-4 | TGTGCCAGCAGTCCCCTATCAGGGATCCACACAGATACGCAGTATTTT | CASSPLSGIHTDTQYF
TRBD1 | TRBJ1-5 | NA | TRBV2 | TGTGCCAGCAGTATAGGGACAGCATTACAGCCCCAGCATTTT | CASSIGTALQPQHF
NA | TRBJ1-5 | many | TRBV7-8 | TGTGCCAGCAGCTTAGGTACAGGGCCTCAGCCCCAGCATTTT | CASSLGTGPQPQHF
NA | TRBJ1-1 | many | TRBV29-1 | TGCAGCGTTGAAGATCTAGGTGGTACGAACACTGAAGCTTTCTTT | CSVEDLGGTNTEAFF
NA | TRBJ2-3 | few | TRBV6-5 | TGTGCCAGCAGGCCATCGGGCAGCACAGATACGCAGTATTTT | CASRPSGSTDTQYF
TRBD2 | TRBJ2-1 | NA | TRBV4-1 | TGCGCCAGCAGCCAAGGGACTAGCGGGGAGGGAAAGTTCTTC | CASSQGTSGEGKFF
NA | TRBJ1-5 | few | TRBV28 | TGTGCCAGCAGTTTTAACGTGCAGCCCCAGCATTTT | CASSFNVQPQHF
NA | TRBJ2-3 | NA | TRBV10-3 | TGTGCCATCAGTCCGAAAGGGAGCTACAGCACAGATACGCAGTATTTT | CAISPKGSYSTDTQYF
NA | TRBJ2-3 | few | TRBV29-1 | TGCAGCGTTGAAGGATCGGCAGGGGCATATACGCAGTATTTT | CSVEGSAGAYTQYF
TRBD2 | TRBJ2-3 | few | TRBV11-2 | TGTGCCAGCAGCTTAGCCCTAGCGGGGACAGATACGCAGTATTTT | CASSLALAGTDTQYF
NA | TRBJ1-2 | NA | TRBV10-3 | TGTGCCATCAGTGAGTCGCCAGGCAGGGATGGCTACACCTTC | CAISESPGRDGYTF
NA | TRBJ2-3 | many | TRBV10-3 | TGTGCCATCGGGGGAAGAGATACGCAGTATTTT | CAIGGRDTQYF
TRBD1 | TRBJ1-1 | few | TRBV4-2 | TGTGCCAGCAGCAAAACCACAGGGGAAACTGAAGCTTTCTTT | CASSKTTGETEAFF
NA | TRBJ1-4 | NA | TRBV12-3/TRBV12-4 | TGTGTCTCTGGGGAAGGGAGAGAAAAACTGTTTTTT | CVSGEGREKLFF
NA | TRBJ2-7 | NA | TRBV4-3 | TGCGCCAGCAGCCAAGCCCCCAGGGGTTACGAGCAGTACTTC | CASSQAPRGYEQYF
NA | TRBJ1-1 | NA | TRBV6-2/TRBV6-3 | TGTGCCAGCAGTTACTCATTGACAGGGAACACTGAAGCTTTCTTT | CASSYSLTGNTEAFF
TRBD2 | TRBJ2-7 | few | TRBV11-2 | TGTGCCAGCAGCCTAGGACTAGCGAACGAGCAGTACTTC | CASSLGLANEQYF
TRBD2 | TRBJ2-3 | few | TRBV27 | TGTGCCAGCAGTTCCCTGAGGACTAGCGGGATTACAGATACGCAGTATTTT | CASSSLRTSGITDTQYF
TRBD2 | TRBJ2-1 | few | TRBV19 | TGTGCCAGTAGTATCCGACTAGCGGGAGTGACCTACAATGAGCAGTTCTTC | CASSIRLAGVTYNEQFF
NA | TRBJ2-4 | many | TRBV5-6 | TGTGCCAGCAGCTTGGCCAGAGCCAAAAACATTCAGTACTTC | CASSLARAKNIQYF
NA | TRBJ1-4 | NA | TRBV7-9 | TGTGCCAGCAGCCCACCCTTAGGATATGCAACTAATGAAAAACTGTTTTTT | CASSPPLGYATNEKLFF
NA | TRBJ1-2 | NA | TRBV12-5 | TGTGCTAGTGGTTGGACCGTTCAGGATGGCTACACCTTC | CASGWTVQDGYTF
NA | TRBJ2-1 | few | TRBV5-1 | TGCGCCAGCAGCGCGGCTAGGGGGGCGGGGAATGAGCAGTTCTTC | CASSAARGAGNEQFF
TRBD2 | TRBJ2-1 | NA | TRBV11-2 | TGTGCCAGCAGCTTAGCTCATAACGGGGGGGCTGGGCAGTTCTTC | CASSLAHNGGAGQFF
NA | TRBJ2-3 | NA | TRBV6-6 | TGTGCCAGCAGTTACTCGAGGGTGGATACGCAGTATTTT | CASSYSRVDTQYF
TRBD1 | TRBJ2-7 | many | TRBV12-5 | TGTGCTAGTGCCCTCGGACAGGGCTTCGAGCAGTACTTC | CASALGQGFEQYF
NA | TRBJ1-2 | few | TRBV6-6 | TGTGCCAGCAGTTACCTCAATAACTATGGCTACACCTTC | CASSYLNNYGYTF
TRBD2 | TRBJ2-7 | few | TRBV28 | TGTGCCAGCAGTCCCCCTCAGCGGGGGGGATACGAGCAGTACTTC | CASSPPQRGGYEQYF
TRBD2 | TRBJ2-3 | NA | TRBV11-2 | TGTGCCAGCAGCTTATCAAGACTAGCGGGAGTCGGAGATACGCAGTATTTT | CASSLSRLAGVGDTQYF